A single sample is the source of the 26 T cell receptor beta chains below, sequenced in a study of vaccination effects on CD4 cells after COVID-19. The method was immunoSEQ multiplex PCR; TCRdb's version includes in-frame clones alone and lacks a portion of them. The sample yields more than 40,000 clones, 77% seen once. Their cognate antigens are unknown. Prior to sequencing, the ViraFEST assay stimulated PBMC with viral peptide pools, which expanded the antigen-specific CD4+ T cells. Researchers isolated CD4+ T cells once roughly nine days of culture had elapsed. Vaccinated participants had no history of SARS-CoV-2 infection and tested negative for nucleocapsid antibodies. Sequenced here: CD4+ T cells from PBMCs cultured with HCoV-NL63 spike peptides, sampled before COVID-19 vaccination. Source of these receptors: a human donor who received a COVID-19 vaccine.

The chain combines TRBV18 with TRBJ2-3; D is perhaps TRBD1 or TRBD2 (5 bases each). The length of the CDR3 is 13 residues. Trimming left V 2 bases short and J 10 bases short, with 13 bases between. Germline V gene data show CDR1 as KGHSH and CDR2 as LQKENI. The CDR3 reads CASSPGTNPAQYF. The CDR3 DNA reads as TGTGCCAGCTCACCAGGGACCAACCCCGCGCAGTATTTT. The full variable domain, rest sourced from reference TRBV18 and TRBJ2-3, is NAGVMQNPRHLVRRRGQEARLRCSPMKGHSHVYWYRQLPEEGLKFMVYLQKENIIDESGMPKERFSAEFPKEGPSILRIQQVVRGDSAAYFCASSPGTNPAQYFGPGTRLTVL.

The chain joins TRBV19 to TRBJ1-6, with 7 bases aligning to TRBD1. CDR3 length: 13 residues. The germline V gene encodes CDR1 LNHDA and CDR2 SQIVND (reference sequence). V shed 5 bases, J shed 6 bases, and the junction held 1 base outside the gene matches. DNA of the CDR3: TGTGCCAGTAGTCGGGACAGTAATTCACCCCTCCACTTT. Its protein product is CASSRDSNSPLHF.

CDR3 protein: CASSLDEIPRHYTF. CDR3 bases: TGCGCCAGCAGCTTGGATGAGATCCCCCGTCACTACACCTTC. This chain connects TRBV5-1 to TRBJ1-2; no reliable D call. The CDR3 spans 14 residues. Germline lookup yields CDR1 SGHRS and CDR2 YFSETQ. The V end lost 0 bases, the J end lost 10 bases, and 16 bases lay between the germline ends. Based on the CDR3 plus reference TRBV5-1 and TRBJ1-2, the full variable domain is KAGVTQTPRYLIKTRGQQVTLSCSPISGHRSVSWYQQTPGQGLQFLFEYFSETQRNKGNFPGRFSGRQFSNSRSEMNVSTLELGDSALYLCASSLDEIPRHYTFGSGTRLTVV.

The chain carries TRBV2 and TRBJ2-5; D perhaps matches TRBD2 (5 bases). Trimming removed 4 bases from V and 4 bases from J, with 16 bases in between. Germline V CDR1 and CDR2: SNHLY, FYNNEI. This CDR3 is 15 amino acids long. The CDR3 coding sequence is TGTGCCAGCAGTGTGACGTTGGCTAGCTTAGAGACCCAGTACTTC. Residues: CASSVTLASLETQYF.

The V gene is TRBV7-9, the J gene TRBJ2-5; D is uncertain. The CDR3 has 16 residues. Germline V gene sequence: CDR1 SEHNR, CDR2 FQNEAQ (reference sequence). Trimming removed 2 bases at V and 2 bases at J, with 15 bases between. CDR3: CASSLFLLALQETQYF. The CDR3 coding sequence is TGTGCCAGCAGCTTATTTCTCCTTGCACTTCAAGAGACCCAGTACTTC.

The chain carries TRBV2 and TRBJ2-5; 11 nucleotides align to TRBD2. Germline V gene sequence: CDR1 SNHLY, CDR2 FYNNEI. The V segment lost 7 bases and the J segment 5 bases; nucleotides outside the gene matches: 9. CDR3 size: 15 residues. The CDR3 sequence is CASNRASGGQETQYF. Here the CDR3 DNA reads TGTGCCAGCAATCGCGCTAGCGGGGGGCAGGAGACCCAGTACTTC.

V gene TRBV10-3 combines with J gene TRBJ2-5; possibly TRBD1 or TRBD2 for D (5 bases each). Trimming removed 3 bases at V and 6 bases at J, with 11 bases between. The CDR3 consists of 13 residues. Germline values: CDR1 ENHRY, CDR2 SYGVKD. The CDR3 loop reads CAISDPGTQTQYF. The CDR3 nucleotides are TGTGCCATCAGTGATCCAGGGACCCAGACCCAGTACTTC.

This rearrangement joins TRBV29-1 to TRBJ2-1; D gene uncertain. V lost 6 bases to trimming and J lost 9 bases, with 12 bases between them. Germline V lookup: CDR1 SQVTM, CDR2 ANQGSEA. There are 11 residues in the CDR3. This CDR3 reads CSVWTVGEQFF. The CDR3 region has the DNA TGCAGCGTCTGGACGGTCGGTGAGCAGTTCTTC.

The CDR3 is CASSVPGIQPQHF. The CDR3 DNA reads as TGTGCCAGCTCAGTTCCAGGGATCCAGCCCCAGCATTTT. This sequence joins TRBV6-5 and TRBJ1-5, with a tentative D call TRBD1 (5 bases). Germline values: CDR1 MNHEY, CDR2 SVGAGI. Trimming stripped 8 bases from V and 7 bases from J, with 15 bases between. The CDR3 totals 13 residues.

This clone appeared a single time. The gene calls are TRBV25-1 and TRBJ2-7; D call uncertain. Germline V lookup: CDR1 MGHDK, CDR2 SYGVNS. This CDR3 has 14 residues. The V and J ends lost 7 bases and 0 bases respectively, with 13 bases between them. The CDR3 is CASTPSRSSYEQYV. The CDR3 region has the DNA TGTGCCAGCACCCCCAGCCGGAGCTCCTACGAGCAGTACGTC.

This clone is a singleton in its sample. V and J are TRBV5-1 and TRBJ2-3, with 10 bases identical to TRBD2. Germline V gene sequence: CDR1 SGHRS, CDR2 YFSETQ. Losses at the gene ends were 5 bases for V and 3 bases for J; bases not matched to a gene: 9. CDR3 length: 16 amino acids. The CDR3 loop reads CASSRLAGELTDTQYF. CDR3 DNA sequence: TGCGCCAGCAGTCGCCTAGCGGGGGAGTTAACAGATACGCAGTATTTT. The full variable domain, its missing parts supplied by reference TRBV5-1 and TRBJ2-3, is KAGVTQTPRYLIKTRGQQVTLSCSPISGHRSVSWYQQTPGQGLQFLFEYFSETQRNKGNFPGRFSGRQFSNSRSEMNVSTLELGDSALYLCASSRLAGELTDTQYFGPGTRLTVL.

This sequence joins TRBV19 and TRBJ1-5; D call uncertain. Germline V CDR1 and CDR2: LNHDA, SQIVND (reference sequence). The CDR3 extends over 13 amino acids. The V end was cut by 7 bases, the J end by 2 bases, with 9 bases between. CDR3 DNA sequence: TGTGCCAGTACCGACACGGGCAATCAGCCCCAGCATTTT. Translation: CASTDTGNQPQHF. The entire variable domain, with the rest obtained from reference TRBV19 and TRBJ1-5, is as follows: DGGITQSPKYLFRKEGQNVTLSCEQNLNHDAMYWYRQDPGQGLRLIYYSQIVNDFQKGDIAEGYSVSREKKESFPLTVTSAQKNPTAFYLCASTDTGNQPQHFGDGTRLSIL.

This chain joins TRBV3-1 (or the pseudogene TRBV3-2) and TRBJ2-7; TRBD1 matches at 10 bases. Germline V gene lookup returns CDR1 LGHDT and CDR2 YNNKEL (reference sequence). This CDR3 spans 15 amino acids. Trimming removed 9 bases from V and 4 bases from J; junction bases left unmatched: 12. In DNA form, the CDR3 reads TGTGCCAGATTTTGCCCCGGGGACAGGGGATACGAGCAGTACGTC. Its translation is CARFCPGDRGYEQYV.

This clone has just a few counts. The chain joins TRBV6-6 to TRBJ1-2; D is unresolved. The CDR3 spans 11 residues. V lost 2 bases, J lost 6 bases, and 4 bases lay in between. Germline assignment: CDR1 MNHNY and CDR2 SVGAGI (reference sequence). The CDR3 nucleotides read TGTGCCAGCAGTTACCGAGATGGCTACACCTTC. It is translated as CASSYRDGYTF.

The chain has TRBV7-3 and TRBJ2-2; D is unresolved. CDR3 length equals 15 residues. The germline V gene has CDR1 SGHTA and CDR2 FQGTGA. Trimming took off 3 bases at V and 4 bases at J, with 12 bases between the two ends. The DNA of the CDR3 is TGTGCCAGCAGCTTTCTGGGTTTGGGCACCGGGGAGCTGTTTTTT. It codes for CASSFLGLGTGELFF.

In its sample, this clone was seen a few times. This chain joins TRBV4-1 and TRBJ1-6; 8 bases line up with TRBD1. The CDR3 runs 19 residues. Per germline, CDR1 MGHRA and CDR2 YSYEKL. Unmatched junction bases numbered 14, after V lost 2 bases and J lost 5 bases. CDR3 in amino acids: CASSQRRQGNYQDNSPLHF. The CDR3 bases are TGCGCCAGCAGCCAACGCCGACAGGGGAACTATCAGGATAATTCACCCCTCCACTTT.

The V gene is TRBV2, the J gene TRBJ2-5; D uncertain. This CDR3 has 15 amino acids. Germline CDR1 and CDR2: SNHLY and FYNNEI. The ends were cut back, 1 base at V and 7 bases at J, with 16 bases in the middle. In DNA form, the CDR3 reads TGTGCCAGCAGTGAAGAGGCAGGTGCTGAAGGGACCCAGTACTTC. Translation: CASSEEAGAEGTQYF.

This chain connects TRBV5-6 to TRBJ2-1; no reliable D call. V gave up 4 bases and J gave up 5 bases, with 13 bases separating them. Germline CDR1 is SGHDT and CDR2 is YYEEEE. The CDR3 contains 14 residues. CDR3 sequence: CASSPMAEDNEQFF. The CDR3 coding sequence is TGTGCCAGCAGCCCCATGGCCGAAGACAATGAGCAGTTCTTC. Combining the CDR3 with reference TRBV5-6 and TRBJ2-1 gives the whole variable domain DAGVTQSPTHLIKTRGQQVTLRCSPKSGHDTVSWYQQALGQGPQFIFQYYEEEERQRGNFPDRFSGHQFPNYSSELNVNALLLGDSALYLCASSPMAEDNEQFFGPGTRLTVL.

V and J are TRBV6-2 or TRBV6-3 and TRBJ2-2; unclear D gene. This CDR3 spans 14 amino acids. Trimming took 6 bases from V and 2 from J, leaving 10 bases between them. CDR1 is MNHEY and CDR2 is SVGEGT in the germline V gene. This CDR3 is CASSLQQNTGELFF. The CDR3 DNA is TGTGCCAGCAGCTTACAGCAAAACACCGGGGAGCTGTTTTTT.

This clone was detected only a few times. The chain couples TRBV25-1 to TRBJ2-2, with D perhaps TRBD2 (6 bases). V was shortened by 6 bases and J by 0 bases, with 14 bases between the two germline ends. The CDR3 has 16 amino acids. The germline gives CDR1 MGHDK, CDR2 SYGVNS. The CDR3 coding sequence is TGTGCCAGCAGGCCTACTGGAGGGACGAACACCGGGGAGCTGTTTTTT. The encoded protein is CASRPTGGTNTGELFF.

The chain joins TRBV4-1 to TRBJ2-1; D perhaps matches TRBD2 (6 bases). The CDR3 loop spans 16 amino acids. V was shortened by 0 bases and J by 6 bases, with 15 bases between the two germline ends. Germline CDR1 reads MGHRA; CDR2 reads YSYEKL. This chain's CDR3 is CASSQEERGLVNEQFF. The CDR3 region has the DNA TGCGCCAGCAGCCAAGAAGAACGGGGGTTGGTCAATGAGCAGTTCTTC.

A few counts support this clone. This rearrangement joins TRBV11-2 to TRBJ2-7, with a possible D match to TRBD1 (6 bases). This CDR3 spans 13 amino acids. CDR1 and CDR2 from the germline V gene are SGHAT and FQNNGV. V dropped 4 bases and J dropped 3 bases, with 10 bases sitting between them. The CDR3 sequence: CASSSGTYYEQYV. Written as DNA, the CDR3 is TGTGCCAGCAGCTCGGGGACATACTACGAGCAGTACGTC.

This rearrangement joins TRBV7-3 to TRBJ1-2, with 10 bases identical to TRBD1. This CDR3 contains 17 residues. J was trimmed by 0 bases and V by 5 bases; bases with no gene match: 9. Germline lookup yields CDR1 SGHTA and CDR2 FQGTGA. The CDR3 reads CASSLGGTGAANYGYTF. CDR3 nucleotide sequence: TGTGCCAGCAGCCTAGGGGGGACAGGGGCCGCTAACTATGGCTACACCTTC.

The table lists this clone with a count of one. The chain uses TRBV7-3 and TRBJ2-1; no clear D gene. The germline CDR1 and CDR2 sequences are SGHTA and FQGTGA. The CDR3 sequence is 15 residues long. V was cut by 4 bases and J by 3 bases, with 13 bases left in between. The CDR3 DNA reads TGTGCCAGCAGCTCCGGGCCGGCCGACTACAATGAGCAGTTCTTC. This codes for CASSSGPADYNEQFF.

This chain uses TRBV18 with TRBJ2-1; 11 positions agree with TRBD1. The CDR3 is 17 residues long. Losses at the gene ends were 5 bases for V and 5 bases for J; bases not matched to a gene: 11. Germline CDR1 and CDR2: KGHSH and LQKENI. DNA of the CDR3: TGTGCCAGCTCAGCCGGGACAGGGGGGGGATCCAACAATGAGCAGTTCTTC. This codes for CASSAGTGGGSNNEQFF.

V usage is TRBV2 and J usage is TRBJ1-5; TRBD1 agrees at 7 bases. The CDR3 has 15 residues. The germline V gene has CDR1 SNHLY and CDR2 FYNNEI. With V trimmed by 6 bases and J by 0 bases, 5 bases remained unmatched. Written as DNA, the CDR3 is TGTGCCAGCAGGACGGACAGGCTTAGCAATCAGCCCCAGCATTTT. This gives the protein CASRTDRLSNQPQHF.